This T cell receptor beta chain originates from a study of cytomegalovirus exposure and HLA in healthy donors. Remarks on this clone: Antigen specificity is unknown.

Use of 60 Vbeta and 13 Jbeta primers characterized the PCR. Method: immunoSEQ multiplex PCR; TCRdb's copy keeps in-frame clones and lacks some. The sample has under 200,000 clones; 80% to 85% are singletons. Study-level results: A few V segments could not be told apart, such as TRBV6-2 and TRBV6-3, and were left out.

This CDR3 spans 16 amino acids. Germline V gives CDR1 SGDLS, CDR2 YYNGEE. This TCR came from a woman younger than 35 in good health and CMV-seropositive. Sequencing was carried out using PBMCs. The rearrangement joins TRBV9 to TRBJ2-5; D remains unclear. The DNA end lines up better with TRBJ2-7; the J call may be wrong. For the CDR3, the DNA is TGTGCCAGCAGCGTAGCTACAGCCTCAAGCTCCTACGAGCAGTACTTC. Its translation: CASSVATASSSYEQYF.